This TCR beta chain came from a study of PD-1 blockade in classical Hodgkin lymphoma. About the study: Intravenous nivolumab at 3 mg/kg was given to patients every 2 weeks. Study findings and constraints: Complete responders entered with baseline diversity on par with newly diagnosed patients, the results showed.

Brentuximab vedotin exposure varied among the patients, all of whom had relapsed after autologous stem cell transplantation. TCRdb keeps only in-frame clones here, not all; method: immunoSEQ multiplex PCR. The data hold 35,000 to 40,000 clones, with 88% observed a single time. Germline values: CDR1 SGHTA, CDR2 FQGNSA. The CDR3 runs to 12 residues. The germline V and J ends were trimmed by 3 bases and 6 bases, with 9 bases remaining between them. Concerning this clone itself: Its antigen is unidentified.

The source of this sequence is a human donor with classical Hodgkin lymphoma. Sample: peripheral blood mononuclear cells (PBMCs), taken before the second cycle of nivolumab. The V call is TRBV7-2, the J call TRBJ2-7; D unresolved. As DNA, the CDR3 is TGTGCCAGCAGCTTTTTTCCGACCGAGCAGTACTTC. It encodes CASSFFPTEQYF.